This TCR beta chain was observed in a study of shared clonotypes between healthy human individuals. Germline V gene lookup returns CDR1 SGHNT and CDR2 YENEEA. The V gene lost 3 bases and the J gene lost 3 bases, with 11 bases spanning the gap. This CDR3 comprises 14 residues. The repertoire was sequenced with immunoSEQ multiplex PCR; TCRdb's copy has only in-frame clones and lacks some. Of 400,000 to 550,000 clones in the sample, approximately 79% were seen once. Source material: PBMCs. The J gene is TRBJ1-2, the V gene TRBV11-3, with a tentative D call TRBD1 (5 bases). This clonotype was sampled from a woman aged 40 to 50 in good health. Some clones in this sample may be carry-over from other donors' samples. The CDR3 loop is CASSFRGDYYGYTF. The CDR3 region has the DNA TGTGCCAGCAGCTTCCGAGGGGACTACTATGGCTACACCTTC. Full variable domain (rest looked up from reference TRBV11-3 and TRBJ1-2): EAGVVQSPRYKIIEKKQPVAFWCNPISGHNTLYWYLQNLGQGPELLIRYENEEAVDDSQLPKDRFSAERLKGVDSTLKIQPAELGDSAVYLCASSFRGDYYGYTFGSGTRLTVV.